This T cell receptor (beta chain) was captured by sequencing in a study of blood T cell repertoires in COVID-19. Here immunoSEQ multiplex PCR was the method, and the copy in TCRdb shows in-frame clones only, minus some. The sample includes about 160,000 clones, approximately 80% seen only once; the top ten take roughly 7.5%. The sequence came from a man between 60 and 75 years old with acute or convalescent COVID-19. The sample was peripheral blood.

The CDR3 protein is CASSFQTGGGGYTF. The CDR3 nucleotides read TGTGCCAGTAGTTTCCAGACAGGGGGCGGAGGCTACACCTTC. The chain has TRBV19 and TRBJ1-2; the match to TRBD1 covers 10 bases. The CDR3 covers 14 residues. From germline, CDR1 is LNHDA and CDR2 SQIVND (reference sequence). V lost 5 bases, J lost 8 bases, and 8 bases stayed unmatched.